These T cell receptor beta chains were read from a single sample in a study of blood T cell repertoires in COVID-19. Assay used: immunoSEQ multiplex PCR; TCRdb lists only in-frame clones, some missing. The repertoire has some 490,000 clones, roughly nine tenths of them found once; the top ten carry 6.5% to 9.5%. The sequenced sample was PBMCs or T cells enriched from blood (not recorded which). Receptors originate from a woman aged 55-70 years who had recovered from COVID-19. Both conserved end residues are part of each CDR3. Each record gives: D gene, clone size, J gene, V gene, CDR3 DNA, CDR3 protein. A D gene is named only where the DNA matches it firmly. Not all rows give a size; the values are once, few, many and, for expanded clones, a class.

NA NA TRBJ2-3 TRBV29-1 TGCAGCGTTGAGTTGGGGGACTTCCCTAGCACAGATACGCAGTATTTT CSVELGDFPSTDTQYF
TRBD1 NA TRBJ1-6 TRBV19 TGTGCCAGTACCCTCTCCGACAGGGCGAATTCACCCCTCCACTTT CASTLSDRANSPLHF
TRBD1 NA TRBJ1-4 TRBV5-1 TGCGCCAGCAGCCCAGGGGGAACTAATGAAAAACTGTTTTTT CASSPGGTNEKLFF
NA NA TRBJ1-2 TRBV9 TGTGCCAGCAGCGCTACCTCAAACTATGGCTACACCTTC CASSATSNYGYTF
TRBD2 NA TRBJ2-1 TRBV7-2 TGTGCCAGCAGCTTAGTCGCGGGGGGGTTCTACAATGAGCAGTTCTTC CASSLVAGGFYNEQFF
TRBD2 NA TRBJ2-1 TRBV2 TGTGCCAGCAAAGGACTAGCGGGGCTGCATAGACAGTTCTTC CASKGLAGLHRQFF
TRBD2 NA TRBJ2-1 TRBV3-1/TRBV3-2 TGTGCCAGCAGCCAAGGAGCTCGCGGGGGGGCTTCATACAATGAGCAGTTCTTC CASSQGARGGASYNEQFF
NA NA TRBJ1-4 TRBV29-1 TGCAGCGTCGCAGGCCTTAATGAAAAACTGTTTTTT CSVAGLNEKLFF
NA NA TRBJ2-3 TRBV10-3 TGTGCCATCAGTGATCCGAGCACAGATACGCAGTATTTT CAISDPSTDTQYF
NA NA TRBJ1-3 TRBV5-1 TGCGCCAGCAGCCTCGTTCAGGCTGGTGCTGGAAACACCATATATTTT CASSLVQAGAGNTIYF
NA NA TRBJ1-2 TRBV7-9 TGTGCCAGCAGCTTAGATTTACAGGGCTCACCCTATGGCTACACCTTC CASSLDLQGSPYGYTF
TRBD2 NA TRBJ2-2 TRBV4-1 TGCGCCAGCAGCCAAAAGGCGGGGGGAAACACCGGGGAGCTGTTTTTT CASSQKAGGNTGELFF
NA NA TRBJ1-6 TRBV6-5 TGTGCCAGCAGTAGCCTAATTTCACCCCTCCACTTT CASSSLISPLHF
TRBD2 NA TRBJ2-2 TRBV29-1 TGCAGCGTTCGGGGGGACACCGGGGAGCTGTTTTTT CSVRGDTGELFF
NA NA TRBJ2-7 TRBV6-6 TGTGCCAGCACACACAGCGGACAGTTATCCTACGAGCAGTACTTC CASTHSGQLSYEQYF
NA NA TRBJ1-1 TRBV5-1 TGCGCCAGCGCCTCAACGGGTGGGCCAGGGCGAATTGGCACTGAAGCTTTCTTT CASASTGGPGRIGTEAFF
NA NA TRBJ1-1 TRBV5-1 TGCGCCAGCAGCTTTATCAGCAGGCCGATGAACACTGAAGCTTTCTTT CASSFISRPMNTEAFF
NA NA TRBJ1-2 TRBV10-3 TGTGCCTCCGAAGGAGGTATCAGGAACTATGGCTACACCTTC CASEGGIRNYGYTF
TRBD2 NA TRBJ2-7 TRBV29-1 TGCAGCGTACATGTAGGGGAGGGCGAGCAGTACTTC CSVHVGEGEQYF
NA NA TRBJ1-5 TRBV3-1/TRBV3-2 TGTGCCAGCAGCCAAGGCAGGGATCAGCCCCAGCATTTT CASSQGRDQPQHF
NA NA TRBJ1-2 TRBV19 TGTGCCAGTAGTATTCTAGACCGGACGGGGGGCTACACCTTC CASSILDRTGGYTF
NA NA TRBJ1-3 TRBV19 TGTGCCAGTAGGACCGTCTGGGGCCCCGAAAAACCTAGCTCTGGAAACACCATATATTTT CASRTVWGPEKPSSGNTIYF
NA once TRBJ1-6 TRBV5-1 TGCGCCAGCAGCCCAGGGATTTCACCCCTCCACTTT CASSPGISPLHF
NA NA TRBJ1-3 TRBV6-1 TGTGCCAGCAGTGAAGTAAGCAGGTCTGTTGGCTCTGGAAACACCATATATTTT CASSEVSRSVGSGNTIYF
NA NA TRBJ1-1 TRBV4-2 TGTGCCAGCAGCCAAGTGTTCGGGGGGTTGCCGAACACTGAAGCTTTCTTT CASSQVFGGLPNTEAFF
TRBD1 NA TRBJ2-3 TRBV6-5 TGTGCCAGCAGCGACAGGGGGCAAGAAGGGTATTTT CASSDRGQEGYF
NA once TRBJ1-1 TRBV2 TGTGCCAGCAGCGTACAGGGATTTGGCCCTGAAGCTTTCTTT CASSVQGFGPEAFF
NA NA TRBJ2-1 TRBV5-6 TGTGCCAGCAGCTATCAGGGTCTCCTTTACAATGAGCAGTTCTTC CASSYQGLLYNEQFF
NA once TRBJ1-3 TRBV3-1/TRBV3-2 TGTGCCAGCAGCCAAGATAAGTGGATAGGCAGGGACTCTGGAAACACCATATATTTT CASSQDKWIGRDSGNTIYF
NA NA TRBJ1-6 TRBV18 TGTGCCAGCTCACAGGCGGGCATCAATTCACCCCTCCACTTT CASSQAGINSPLHF
NA NA TRBJ1-2 TRBV29-1 TGCAGCGTTGCTACCGGAGCTAACTATGGCTACACCTTC CSVATGANYGYTF
TRBD2 NA TRBJ2-3 TRBV10-2 TGCGCCAGCAGTGATTATTGGGCGGGGGGTCGCACAGATACGCAGTATTTT CASSDYWAGGRTDTQYF
NA NA TRBJ1-3 TRBV7-2 TGTGCCAGCAGCTTAGGACACCCACTCTCTGGAAACACCATATATTTT CASSLGHPLSGNTIYF
NA NA TRBJ1-1 TRBV5-1 TGCGCCAGCAGCTTGGGAGACACTGAAGCTTTCTTT CASSLGDTEAFF
NA NA TRBJ1-1 TRBV18 TGTGCCAGCTCACCACGCCAGGGAGGTGGCATGAACACTGAAGCTTTCTTT CASSPRQGGGMNTEAFF
TRBD2 NA TRBJ2-2 TRBV7-2 TGTGCCAGCAGGCCGCGGGGGGGCGTAACCGGGGAGCTGTTTTTT CASRPRGGVTGELFF
NA NA TRBJ1-3 TRBV6-5 TGTGCCGCCAGCAGTATGAGTTCAGGGGAAAACACCATATATTTT CAASSMSSGENTIYF
NA NA TRBJ2-7 TRBV29-1 TGCAGCGTCATACAGGGCTCCTACGAGCAGTACTTC CSVIQGSYEQYF
TRBD1 once TRBJ1-1 TRBV6-5 TGTGCCAGCAGTACAGGGGAAGGGACTGAAGCTTTCTTT CASSTGEGTEAFF
TRBD2 once TRBJ2-3 TRBV5-4 TGTGCCAGCAGCGCCAGGAGCGGGGGGGCGGGCACAGATACGCAGTATTTT CASSARSGGAGTDTQYF
NA NA TRBJ1-5 TRBV5-6 TGTGCCAGCAGCTTGACCCAGGGGTGGTGGAACAATCAGCCCCAGCATTTT CASSLTQGWWNNQPQHF
TRBD1 NA TRBJ1-2 TRBV10-3 TGTGCCATCAGGGCAGGGGGCGGCTATGGCTACACCTTC CAIRAGGGYGYTF
TRBD1 NA TRBJ1-1 TRBV18 TGTGCCAGCGCAGGACAGGGGGGAAACACTGAAGCTTTCTTT CASAGQGGNTEAFF
TRBD1 NA TRBJ2-5 TRBV18 TGTGCCAGCTCATCGACAGGGGGCGCGTACCAAGAGACCCAGTACTTC CASSSTGGAYQETQYF
TRBD1 NA TRBJ2-5 TRBV27 TGTGCCAGCAGCAGACAGGGGGAAGAGACCCAGTACTTC CASSRQGEETQYF
NA NA TRBJ2-4 TRBV29-1 TGCAGCGTTGTAGGGGTAGCCAAAAACATTCAGTACTTC CSVVGVAKNIQYF
NA NA TRBJ2-7 TRBV5-1 TGCGCCAGCAGCTTCGCCGGGACAAATTCTTACGAGCAGTACTTC CASSFAGTNSYEQYF
NA NA TRBJ1-4 TRBV11-2 TGTGCCAGCAGCGTAGTACGGCAGGGCTGGGAAAAACTGTTTTTT CASSVVRQGWEKLFF
TRBD2 few TRBJ2-5 TRBV7-8 TGTGCCAGCAGCCTGAAGGCGGGGGGGATGTACCAAGAGACCCAGTACTTC CASSLKAGGMYQETQYF
TRBD1 NA TRBJ2-2 TRBV24-1 TGTGCCACCAGTGATTTTTCAAGACAGGGGCGGGGCGGGGAGCTGTTTTTT CATSDFSRQGRGGELFF
NA once TRBJ1-5 TRBV6-5 TGTGCCAGCCGAGAGGACACCAGCAATCAGCCCCAGCATTTT CASREDTSNQPQHF
TRBD1 NA TRBJ1-2 TRBV7-9 TGTGCCAGCAGCTTAGGCCAGGGGGATGGCTACACCTTC CASSLGQGDGYTF
NA NA TRBJ2-6 TRBV19 TGTGCCAGTATGTTCGGTCCTGGGGCCAACGTCCTGACTTTC CASMFGPGANVLTF
TRBD2 NA TRBJ2-7 TRBV5-5 TGTGCCAGCAGCTCGGGACTAGCGGGGGCTCCCTCCTACGAGCAGTACTTC CASSSGLAGAPSYEQYF
TRBD1 NA TRBJ1-5 TRBV18 TGTGCCAGCTCCTCGGGACAGGGAATGAGGCCCCAGCATTTT CASSSGQGMRPQHF
NA NA TRBJ2-7 TRBV3-1/TRBV3-2 TGTGCCAGCAGCCTAATGGACTGGAGGAGTGGTTACGAGCAGTACTTC CASSLMDWRSGYEQYF
NA NA TRBJ1-3 TRBV7-9 TGTGCCAGCAGCTTAGGGCCCGAGGCCGGAAACACCATATATTTT CASSLGPEAGNTIYF
NA NA TRBJ1-1 TRBV11-2 TGTGCCAGCAGCTTAGAGGGCAGGGTGGGTACTGAAGCTTTCTTT CASSLEGRVGTEAFF
TRBD1 few TRBJ1-1 TRBV3-1/TRBV3-2 TGTGCCAGCAGCCAAGGGACAGGGGCCACTGAAGCTTTCTTT CASSQGTGATEAFF